This T cell receptor (beta chain) was sequenced during a study of T-cell reconstitution after alpha-beta-depleted transplantation in children. General observations from the study: Alpha-beta T cells about two months after transplant reportedly derived from several hundred expanded graft clones. Recipient T cells and thymic progenitors that survived were the source of the high TCRbeta diversity seen at day 60 in some patients. A year had passed since transplant, and T-cell counts and diversity by then came mostly from newly produced T cells.

Of note for this clonotype: Its antigen remains unidentified.

It was with unique molecular identifiers that the TCRbeta library was prepared. One entry per CDR3 protein, called by TCRdb with MiXCR from the PCR reads. Of approximately 500,000 distinct CDR3 sequences listed, more than 20% were seen once; the top ten hold 30% to 40%. Specimen: PBMCs, collected before TCRalphabeta/CD19-depleted stem cell transplant. This clonotype originated in a boy in the first two years of life with Wiskott-Aldrich syndrome, due to receive a stem cell transplant.

For the CDR3, the DNA is TGTGCCAGCAGCTGGACGGGGGGTGGAACTGAAGCTTTCTTT. Translated, it gives CASSWTGGGTEAFF. The chain employs TRBV7-8 and TRBJ1-1; possibly TRBD1 for D (5 bases). CDR1 SGHVS and CDR2 FQNEAQ come from the germline V gene. The CDR3 spans 14 residues. The V gene lost 4 bases and the J gene lost 5 bases, with 14 bases spanning the gap. Drawing the rest from reference TRBV7-8 and TRBJ1-1, the complete variable domain is GAGVSQSPRYKVAKRGQDVALRCDPISGHVSLFWYQQALGQGPEFLTYFQNEAQLDKSGLPSDRFFAERPEGSVSTLKIQRTQQEDSAVYLCASSWTGGGTEAFFGQGTRLTVV.